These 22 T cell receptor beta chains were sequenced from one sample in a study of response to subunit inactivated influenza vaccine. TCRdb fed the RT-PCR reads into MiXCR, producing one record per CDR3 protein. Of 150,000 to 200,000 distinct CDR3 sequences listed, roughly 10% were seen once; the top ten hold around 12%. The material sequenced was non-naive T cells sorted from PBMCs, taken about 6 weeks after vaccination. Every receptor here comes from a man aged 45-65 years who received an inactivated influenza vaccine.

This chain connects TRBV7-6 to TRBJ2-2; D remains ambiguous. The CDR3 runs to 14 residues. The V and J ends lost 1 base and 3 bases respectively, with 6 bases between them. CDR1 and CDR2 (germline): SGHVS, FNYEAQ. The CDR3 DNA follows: TGTGCCAGCAGCTTAGTTACATACACCGGGGAGCTGTTTTTT. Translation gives CASSLVTYTGELFF.

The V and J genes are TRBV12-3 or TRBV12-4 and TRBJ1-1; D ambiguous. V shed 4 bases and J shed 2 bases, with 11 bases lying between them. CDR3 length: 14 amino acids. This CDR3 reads CASSSQSFNTEAFF. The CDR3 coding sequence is TGTGCCAGCAGTTCACAGAGCTTTAACACTGAAGCTTTCTTT.

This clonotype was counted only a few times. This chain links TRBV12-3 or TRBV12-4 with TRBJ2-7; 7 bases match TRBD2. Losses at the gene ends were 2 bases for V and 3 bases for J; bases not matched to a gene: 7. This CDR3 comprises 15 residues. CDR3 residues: CASSLQAGEFYEQYF. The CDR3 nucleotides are TGTGCCAGCAGTTTACAGGCGGGGGAATTCTACGAGCAGTACTTC.

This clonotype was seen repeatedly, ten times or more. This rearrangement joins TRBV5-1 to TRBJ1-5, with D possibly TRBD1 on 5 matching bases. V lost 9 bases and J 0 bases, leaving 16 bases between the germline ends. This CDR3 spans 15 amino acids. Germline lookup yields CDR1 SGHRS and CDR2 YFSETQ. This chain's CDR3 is CATGAPAYSNQPQHF. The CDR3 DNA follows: TGCGCCACCGGGGCCCCGGCCTATAGCAATCAGCCCCAGCATTTT.

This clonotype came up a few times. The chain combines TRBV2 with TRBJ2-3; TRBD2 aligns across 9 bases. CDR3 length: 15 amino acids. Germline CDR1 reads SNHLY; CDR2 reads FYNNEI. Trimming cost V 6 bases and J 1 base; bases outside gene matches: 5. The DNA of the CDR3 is TGTGCCAGCAGATTTAGCGGGAGTGGCACAGATACGCAGTATTTT. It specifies CASRFSGSGTDTQYF.

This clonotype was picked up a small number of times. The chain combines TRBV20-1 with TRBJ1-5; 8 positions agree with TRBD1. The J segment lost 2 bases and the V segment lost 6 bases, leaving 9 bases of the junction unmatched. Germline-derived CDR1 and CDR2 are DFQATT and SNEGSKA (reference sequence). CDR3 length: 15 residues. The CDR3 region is CSACRTGRGNQPQHF. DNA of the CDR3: TGCAGTGCGTGTAGGACAGGGCGCGGCAATCAGCCCCAGCATTTT.

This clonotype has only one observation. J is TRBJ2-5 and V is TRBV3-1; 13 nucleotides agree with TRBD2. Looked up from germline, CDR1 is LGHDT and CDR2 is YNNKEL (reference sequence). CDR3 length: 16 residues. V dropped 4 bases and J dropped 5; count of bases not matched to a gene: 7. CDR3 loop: CASSRRTSGSPETQYF. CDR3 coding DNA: TGTGCCAGCAGCCGAAGGACTAGCGGGAGCCCGGAGACCCAGTACTTC.

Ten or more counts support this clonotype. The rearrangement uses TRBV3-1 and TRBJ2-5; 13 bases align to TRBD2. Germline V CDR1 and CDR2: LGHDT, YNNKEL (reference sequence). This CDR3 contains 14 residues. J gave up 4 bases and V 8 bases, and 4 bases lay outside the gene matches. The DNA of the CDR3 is TGTGCCAGCCTGCGGACTAGCGGGGGAGAGACCCAGTACTTC. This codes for CASLRTSGGETQYF.

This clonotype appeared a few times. The CDR3 DNA sequence: TGTGCCAGCAGCTTAGGGGTGGGGGGTACCTACAATGAGCAGTTCTTC. Translating it yields CASSLGVGGTYNEQFF. The chain recombines TRBV7-2 with TRBJ2-1; tentative D call: TRBD2 (6 bases). V shed 1 base and J shed 2 bases, with 12 bases lying between them. CDR3 length equals 16 residues. The germline gives CDR1 SGHTA, CDR2 FQGNSA. Drawing the rest from reference TRBV7-2 and TRBJ2-1, the complete variable domain is GAGVSQSPSNKVTEKGKDVELRCDPISGHTALYWYRQSLGQGLEFLIYFQGNSAPDKSGLPSDRFSAERTGGSVSTLTIQRTQQEDSAVYLCASSLGVGGTYNEQFFGPGTRLTVL.

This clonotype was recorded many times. The CDR3 DNA follows: TGCGCCAGCAGCTTGGAGTCGCTTTATGAGCAGTACTTC. The encoded protein is CASSLESLYEQYF. The chain employs TRBV5-1 and TRBJ2-7; no clear D. Germline values: CDR1 SGHRS, CDR2 YFSETQ. The CDR3 contains 13 residues. Trimming shortened V by 0 bases and J by 7 bases, and 11 bases separated the two germline ends.

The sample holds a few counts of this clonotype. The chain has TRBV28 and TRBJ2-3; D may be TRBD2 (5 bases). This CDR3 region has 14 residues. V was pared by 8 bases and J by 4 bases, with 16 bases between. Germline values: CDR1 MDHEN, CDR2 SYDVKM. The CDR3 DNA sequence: TGTGCCAGCTTTCTTCGGGGTAGCCCAGATACGCAGTATTTT. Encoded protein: CASFLRGSPDTQYF.

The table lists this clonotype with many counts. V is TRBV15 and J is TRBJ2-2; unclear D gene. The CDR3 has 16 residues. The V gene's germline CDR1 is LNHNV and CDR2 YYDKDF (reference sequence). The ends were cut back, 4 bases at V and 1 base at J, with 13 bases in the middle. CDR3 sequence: CATSNGSFWNTGELFF. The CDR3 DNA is TGTGCCACCAGCAATGGAAGCTTCTGGAACACCGGGGAGCTGTTTTTT.

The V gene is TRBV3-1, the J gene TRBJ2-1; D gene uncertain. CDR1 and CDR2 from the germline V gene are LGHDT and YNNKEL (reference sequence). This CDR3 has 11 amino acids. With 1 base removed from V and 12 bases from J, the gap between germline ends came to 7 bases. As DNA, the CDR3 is TGTGCCAGCAGCCAAGGAGGTGGGCAGTTCTTC. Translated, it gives CASSQGGGQFF.

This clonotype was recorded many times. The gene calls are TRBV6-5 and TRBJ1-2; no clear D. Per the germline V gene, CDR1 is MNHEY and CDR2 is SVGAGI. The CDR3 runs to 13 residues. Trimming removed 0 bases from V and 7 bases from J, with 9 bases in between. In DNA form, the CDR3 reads TGTGCCAGCAGTTACTCGAACCTGGTTGGCTACACCTTC. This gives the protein CASSYSNLVGYTF.

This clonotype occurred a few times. The DNA for the CDR3 is TGTGCCAGCGGGCGGTCCGCCTTTGAGCAGTTCTTC. Translating gives CASGRSAFEQFF. The rearrangement links TRBV7-9 to TRBJ2-1; D gene uncertain. This CDR3 spans 12 amino acids. Germline lookup yields CDR1 SEHNR and CDR2 FQNEAQ (reference sequence). Trimming pared 8 bases from V and 9 bases from J, leaving 14 bases between. Full variable domain (missing parts from reference TRBV7-9 and TRBJ2-1): DTGVSQNPRHKITKRGQNVTFRCDPISEHNRLYWYRQTLGQGPEFLTYFQNEAQLEKSRLLSDRFSAERPKGSFSTLEIQRTEQGDSAMYLCASGRSAFEQFFGPGTRLTVL.

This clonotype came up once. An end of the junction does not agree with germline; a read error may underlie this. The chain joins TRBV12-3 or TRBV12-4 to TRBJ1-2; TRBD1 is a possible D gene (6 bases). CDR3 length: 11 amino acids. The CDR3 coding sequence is TGTGCCGGCAGCTCAGGGGTCGGCTATACCTTC. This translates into CAGSSGVGYTF.

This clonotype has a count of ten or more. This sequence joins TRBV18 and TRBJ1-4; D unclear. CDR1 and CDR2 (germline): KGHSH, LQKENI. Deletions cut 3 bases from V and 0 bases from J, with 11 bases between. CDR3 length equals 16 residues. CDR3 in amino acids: CASSPRGPATNEKLFF. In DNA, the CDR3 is TGTGCCAGCTCACCCCGTGGACCCGCAACTAATGAAAAACTGTTTTTT.

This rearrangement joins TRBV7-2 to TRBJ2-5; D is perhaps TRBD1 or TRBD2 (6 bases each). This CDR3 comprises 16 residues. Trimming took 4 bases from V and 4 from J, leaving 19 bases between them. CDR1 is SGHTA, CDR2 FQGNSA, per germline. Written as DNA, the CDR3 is TGTGCCAGCAGCTCCATGGGGTTGAAGGGGGGAGAGACCCAGTACTTC. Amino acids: CASSSMGLKGGETQYF.

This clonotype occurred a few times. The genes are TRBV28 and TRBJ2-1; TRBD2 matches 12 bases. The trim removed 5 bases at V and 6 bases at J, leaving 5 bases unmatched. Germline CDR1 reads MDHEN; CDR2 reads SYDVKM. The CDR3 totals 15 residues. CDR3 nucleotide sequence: TGTGCCAGCAGTCCCACTAGCGGGAGGATCAATGAGCAGTTCTTC. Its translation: CASSPTSGRINEQFF.

The CDR3 coding sequence is TGCGCCAGCAGCCATGACGGGGCCCACAATGAGCAGTTCTTC. This translates into CASSHDGAHNEQFF. The V call is TRBV4-1, the J call TRBJ2-1; D could derive from TRBD1 or TRBD2 (5 bases each). Between the trimmed V and J ends, which lost 3 bases and 5 bases, there was a span of 11 bases. The germline CDR1 and CDR2 sequences are MGHRA and YSYEKL. The CDR3 totals 14 residues.

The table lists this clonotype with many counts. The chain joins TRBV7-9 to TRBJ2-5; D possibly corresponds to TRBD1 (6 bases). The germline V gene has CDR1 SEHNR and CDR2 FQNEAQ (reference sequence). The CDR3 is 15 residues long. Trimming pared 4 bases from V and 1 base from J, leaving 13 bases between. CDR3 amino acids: CASSWGPISQETQYF. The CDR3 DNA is TGTGCCAGCAGCTGGGGGCCAATCTCCCAAGAGACCCAGTACTTC.

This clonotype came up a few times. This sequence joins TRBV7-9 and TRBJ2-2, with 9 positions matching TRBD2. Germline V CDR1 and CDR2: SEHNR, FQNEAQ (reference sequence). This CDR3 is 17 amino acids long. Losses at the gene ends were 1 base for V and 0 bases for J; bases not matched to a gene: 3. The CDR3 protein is CASSLGGGAANTGELFF. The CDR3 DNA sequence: TGTGCCAGCAGCTTAGGCGGGGGGGCCGCGAACACCGGGGAGCTGTTTTTT.